These T cell receptor beta chains were read from a single sample in a study of T cells after yellow fever vaccination. MiXCR was run by TCRdb on the 5' RACE reads, yielding one entry per CDR3 protein. Of 300,000 to 350,000 distinct CDR3 sequences in the sample, less than 9.5% were seen once. The source material was PBMCs, sampled more than 35 days after the first yellow fever vaccination. The receptors stem from a man between 18 and 29 years old who received the YFV17D yellow fever vaccine. Each CDR3 is given with its conserved first and last residue. The order of the fields is D gene, J gene, clone size, V gene, CDR3 protein, CDR3 DNA. D genes are given only for firm matches. Size is omitted from some rows. Given values are once, few, many or a class for expanded clones.

d_call: .; j_call: TRBJ2-5; clone_size: .; v_call: TRBV29-1; cdr3_aa: CSVDSAKETQYF; cdr3_nt: TGCAGCGTTGATTCGGCCAAAGAGACCCAGTACTTC
d_call: .; j_call: TRBJ2-5; clone_size: .; v_call: TRBV6-4; cdr3_aa: CASSVNWETQYF; cdr3_nt: TGTGCCAGCAGTGTAAATTGGGAGACCCAGTACTTC
d_call: .; j_call: TRBJ1-4; clone_size: .; v_call: TRBV4-3; cdr3_aa: CASSAGGRTANEKLFF; cdr3_nt: TGCGCCAGCAGCGCCGGTGGGAGGACGGCTAATGAAAAACTGTTTTTT
d_call: TRBD1; j_call: TRBJ2-3; clone_size: few; v_call: TRBV5-6; cdr3_aa: CASSLSQGASDTQYF; cdr3_nt: TGTGCCAGCAGCTTGTCCCAGGGGGCGTCCGATACGCAGTATTTT
d_call: TRBD2; j_call: TRBJ2-3; clone_size: few; v_call: TRBV5-6; cdr3_aa: CASSLWGGPTDTQYF; cdr3_nt: TGTGCCAGCAGCTTATGGGGGGGACCCACAGATACGCAGTATTTT
d_call: TRBD2; j_call: TRBJ2-3; clone_size: .; v_call: TRBV6-5; cdr3_aa: CASSWEGAATDTQYF; cdr3_nt: TGTGCCAGCAGTTGGGAGGGAGCTGCCACAGATACGCAGTATTTT
d_call: TRBD2; j_call: TRBJ2-1; clone_size: many; v_call: TRBV20-1; cdr3_aa: CSAGGAGGTHNEQFF; cdr3_nt: TGCAGTGCTGGCGGGGCGGGGGGGACCCACAATGAGCAGTTCTTC
d_call: .; j_call: TRBJ2-3; clone_size: .; v_call: TRBV5-1; cdr3_aa: CASSLRPPPTDTQYF; cdr3_nt: TGCGCCAGCAGCTTACGACCCCCCCCCACAGATACGCAGTATTTT
d_call: TRBD1; j_call: TRBJ1-1; clone_size: many; v_call: TRBV6-2/TRBV6-3; cdr3_aa: CASSIRQGSGNTEAFF; cdr3_nt: TGTGCCAGCAGTATAAGACAGGGTTCGGGGAACACTGAAGCTTTCTTT
d_call: TRBD1; j_call: TRBJ2-7; clone_size: few; v_call: TRBV18; cdr3_aa: CASSPPGQGSVREQYF; cdr3_nt: TGTGCCAGCTCACCACCAGGACAGGGCTCTGTGCGGGAGCAGTACTTC
d_call: .; j_call: TRBJ1-1; clone_size: .; v_call: TRBV6-1; cdr3_aa: CASSPSRTGGGTEAFF; cdr3_nt: TGTGCCAGCAGCCCATCTCGGACCGGGGGCGGCACTGAAGCTTTCTTT
d_call: .; j_call: TRBJ1-6; clone_size: .; v_call: TRBV6-2/TRBV6-3; cdr3_aa: CASKNGLTNSPLHF; cdr3_nt: TGTGCCAGCAAAAACGGCCTTACGAATTCACCCCTCCACTTT
d_call: .; j_call: TRBJ2-7; clone_size: many; v_call: TRBV20-1; cdr3_aa: CSASEVAYEQYF; cdr3_nt: TGCAGTGCTAGTGAGGTGGCCTACGAGCAGTACTTC
d_call: .; j_call: TRBJ1-5; clone_size: .; v_call: TRBV4-1; cdr3_aa: CASSQDLGDQPQHF; cdr3_nt: TGCGCCAGCAGCCAAGATCTCGGGGATCAGCCCCAGCATTTT
d_call: .; j_call: TRBJ1-5; clone_size: .; v_call: TRBV15; cdr3_aa: CATSRGSNQPQHF; cdr3_nt: TGTGCCACCAGCAGAGGTAGCAATCAGCCCCAGCATTTT
d_call: .; j_call: TRBJ1-6; clone_size: few; v_call: TRBV4-2; cdr3_aa: CASSQAHSSSYSPLHF; cdr3_nt: TGTGCCAGCAGCCAAGCGCACAGTTCGAGCTATTCACCCCTCCACTTT
d_call: .; j_call: TRBJ1-1; clone_size: .; v_call: TRBV20-1; cdr3_aa: CSARDMGRGLTEAFF; cdr3_nt: TGCAGTGCTAGAGATATGGGCAGGGGTCTCACTGAAGCTTTCTTT